The 7 T cell receptor beta chains presented below share a single source sample, sequenced in a study of blood T cell repertoires in COVID-19. Generated by immunoSEQ multiplex PCR, the TCRdb table keeps only in-frame clones and is missing some. The sample lists about 110,000 clones, less than 85% occurring once. Sequencing used peripheral blood. These receptors all come from a woman in her 40s with acute or convalescent COVID-19.

The chain has TRBV14 and TRBJ2-1; D uncertain. Germline CDR1 and CDR2: SGHDN and FVKESK. The ends were cut back, 1 base at V and 0 bases at J, with 4 bases in the middle. This CDR3 region has 14 residues. The DNA of the CDR3 is TGTGCCAGCAGCCAAGGGGCCTCCTACAATGAGCAGTTCTTC. This sequence encodes CASSQGASYNEQFF.

The CDR3 nucleotides read TGCGCCAGCAGCTTGGATCCCGGGACTAGCAAGACCCAGTACTTC. It codes for CASSLDPGTSKTQYF. The chain carries TRBV5-1 and TRBJ2-5; TRBD2 agrees at 9 bases. In germline, CDR1 is SGHRS, CDR2 YFSETQ. The V and J ends lost 0 bases and 6 bases, in that order; junction bases with no gene match: 6. CDR3 length equals 15 residues.

The chain is built from TRBV28 and TRBJ1-6, with TRBD1 matching over 9 bases. CDR3 length: 14 residues. After removal of 5 bases from V and 8 bases from J, the junction contained 4 bases not matched to a gene. Germline CDR1 reads MDHEN; CDR2 reads SYDVKM. The CDR3 protein is CASSTTGGYSPLHF. In DNA form, the CDR3 reads TGTGCCAGCAGTACCACAGGGGGCTATTCACCCCTCCACTTT.

V and J are TRBV2 and TRBJ2-7, with 11 bases lining up with TRBD2. V lost 7 bases and J lost 2; bases outside the gene matches: 4. This CDR3 comprises 14 residues. Per germline, CDR1 SNHLY and CDR2 FYNNEI. The CDR3 DNA sequence: TGTGCCAGCAACCCGACTAGCGGGGCCTACGAGCAGTACTTC. As protein: CASNPTSGAYEQYF.

The chain combines TRBV5-6 with TRBJ2-1; D is perhaps TRBD2 (6 bases). This CDR3 spans 12 amino acids. Germline-derived CDR1 and CDR2 are SGHDT and YYEEEE. Trimming took off 3 bases at V and 8 bases at J, with 9 bases between the two ends. CDR3 in DNA: TGTGCCAGCAGCTGGGGGGTAGATGAGCAGTTCTTC. Translation: CASSWGVDEQFF.

With respect to this clone: In the same sample, other DNA sequences code for this CDR3. The rearrangement joins TRBV7-9 to TRBJ1-6; 10 nucleotides agree with TRBD1. With V trimmed by 5 bases and J by 9 bases, 4 bases remained unmatched. The CDR3 is made up of 14 amino acids. CDR1 and CDR2 from the germline V gene are SEHNR and FQNEAQ (reference sequence). CDR3 sequence reads: CASSPGQGVSPLHF. CDR3 DNA sequence: TGTGCCAGCAGCCCCGGACAGGGGGTTTCACCCCTCCACTTT.

By share, this clone ranks as medium-sized. This CDR3 reads CASSLFRQGANTEAFF. CDR3 nucleotides: TGTGCCAGCAGTTTATTCCGACAGGGGGCAAACACTGAAGCTTTCTTT. V gene TRBV28 combines with J gene TRBJ1-1; the match to TRBD1 covers 10 bases. From germline, CDR1 is MDHEN and CDR2 SYDVKM. This CDR3 spans 16 amino acids. Trimming took 1 base from V and 2 from J; bases not matched to a gene: 4.